One sample yielded the 28 T cell receptor beta chains listed below, sequenced in a study of T cell repertoires and Cas9 in healthy adults. Measured with immunoSEQ multiplex PCR; TCRdb has only the in-frame clones, and not every one. The profile shows 20,000 to 25,000 clones, roughly nine tenths of them singletons. The specimen sequenced was CD4+ effector T cells (CD127+, CD25-, CD137-, CD154-) from PBMCs; culture status not recorded. The source is a human donor in good health.

A remark on this clone: One junction end does not reproduce the germline sequence, and a read error may be involved. The genes are TRBV2 and TRBJ1-2; TRBD1 might be the D (5 bases). Germline V gene data show CDR1 as SNHLY and CDR2 as FYNNEI. The CDR3 loop spans 15 amino acids. CDR3 protein: CASSEGAGRARGYTF. The CDR3 DNA follows: TGTGCCAGCAGCGAAGGGGCAGGCAGGGCGAGGGGCTACACCTTC.

This rearrangement joins TRBV28 to TRBJ1-6; 7 bases line up with TRBD1. CDR3 length: 19 residues. The V and J ends lost 7 bases and 6 bases, in that order; junction bases with no gene match: 21. CDR1 is MDHEN and CDR2 is SYDVKM in the germline V gene. The CDR3 DNA sequence: TGTGCCAGCAAGGGGGTCCGCCGCCGCGGACAGGTTTTTAATTCACCCCTCCACTTT. Protein product: CASKGVRRRGQVFNSPLHF. Drawing the rest from reference TRBV28 and TRBJ1-6, the complete variable domain is DVKVTQSSRYLVKRTGEKVFLECVQDMDHENMFWYRQDPGLGLRLIYFSYDVKMKEKGDIPEGYSVSREKKERFSLILESASTNQTSMYLCASKGVRRRGQVFNSPLHFGNGTRLTVT.

The V gene is TRBV29-1, the J gene TRBJ1-2; D is perhaps TRBD1 (6 bases). V was pared by 3 bases and J by 8 bases, with 13 bases between. CDR1 and CDR2 (germline): SQVTM, ANQGSEA. The CDR3 runs 12 residues. This CDR3 reads CSVDGGAGGYTF. The CDR3 nucleotides read TGCAGCGTTGACGGGGGGGCTGGCGGCTACACCTTC.

The chain uses TRBV7-8 and TRBJ2-5, with 8 nucleotides matching TRBD2. CDR1 and CDR2 (germline): SGHVS, FQNEAQ. The CDR3 has 16 residues. J was trimmed by 0 bases and V by 5 bases; bases with no gene match: 8. CDR3 in amino acids: CASSILAGPYQETQYF. In DNA form, the CDR3 reads TGTGCCAGCAGCATATTAGCGGGGCCGTACCAAGAGACCCAGTACTTC. Full variable domain (rest looked up from reference TRBV7-8 and TRBJ2-5): GAGVSQSPRYKVAKRGQDVALRCDPISGHVSLFWYQQALGQGPEFLTYFQNEAQLDKSGLPSDRFFAERPEGSVSTLKIQRTQQEDSAVYLCASSILAGPYQETQYFGPGTRLLVL.

This chain links TRBV20-1 with TRBJ2-7; the D gene is possibly TRBD2 (6 bases). The CDR3 loop spans 11 amino acids. With 6 bases removed from V and 9 bases from J, the gap between germline ends came to 15 bases. Germline values: CDR1 DFQATT, CDR2 SNEGSKA (reference sequence). The CDR3 reads CSADLSGGQYF. The DNA for the CDR3 is TGCAGTGCGGACCTTAGCGGAGGGCAGTACTTC.

This chain joins TRBV5-1 and TRBJ2-1; 11 nucleotides line up with TRBD2. J gave up 14 bases and V 0 bases, and 7 bases lay outside the gene matches. The CDR3 totals 14 residues. The germline V gene has CDR1 SGHRS and CDR2 YFSETQ. The CDR3 DNA reads as TGCGCCAGCAGCTTGGGAGGACTAGCGGGTATCAAGTTCTTC. Residues: CASSLGGLAGIKFF.

This chain connects TRBV18 to TRBJ1-4; 7 positions match TRBD1. This CDR3 contains 14 residues. The trim removed 4 bases at V and 1 base at J, leaving 0 bases unmatched. CDR1 and CDR2 (germline): KGHSH, LQKENI. For the CDR3, the DNA is TGTGCCAGCTCACGGGACAGAACTAATGAAAAACTGTTTTTT. It specifies CASSRDRTNEKLFF.

The V and J genes are TRBV10-3 and TRBJ1-6; D is perhaps TRBD1 (5 bases). V lost 3 bases and J 10 bases, leaving 19 bases between the germline ends. CDR3 length: 16 amino acids. The germline V gene encodes CDR1 ENHRY and CDR2 SYGVKD. The CDR3: CAISDYAPGLGSPLHF. CDR3 DNA sequence: TGTGCCATCAGTGATTACGCCCCAGGGTTAGGGTCACCCCTCCACTTT.

The chain recombines TRBV5-1 with TRBJ1-1; TRBD1 is a possible D gene (6 bases). V was shortened by 4 bases and J by 1 base, with 11 bases between the two germline ends. Germline V gene lookup returns CDR1 SGHRS and CDR2 YFSETQ. This CDR3 region has 14 residues. Written as DNA, the CDR3 is TGCGCCAGCAGCCTTACAGGGTGGAACACTGAAGCTTTCTTT. Translation: CASSLTGWNTEAFF.

The V and J genes are TRBV19 and TRBJ1-2, with 11 bases identical to TRBD1. CDR1 is LNHDA, CDR2 SQIVND, per germline (reference sequence). J was trimmed by 4 bases and V by 5 bases; bases with no gene match: 9. The CDR3 length is 16 residues. The CDR3 DNA sequence: TGTGCCAGTAGTTTACCGGGACAGGGGGATCTCTATGGCTACACCTTC. This codes for CASSLPGQGDLYGYTF.

The gene calls are TRBV19 and TRBJ1-1; D ambiguous. The germline CDR1 and CDR2 sequences are LNHDA and SQIVND (reference sequence). Trimming took off 3 bases at V and 0 bases at J, with 5 bases between the two ends. The CDR3 totals 13 residues. CDR3 sequence reads: CASSIIVNTEAFF. Written as DNA, the CDR3 is TGTGCCAGTAGTATTATAGTGAACACTGAAGCTTTCTTT.

The rearrangement uses TRBV6-5 and TRBJ2-7; the D is unclear. Trimming removed 9 bases at V and 5 bases at J, with 14 bases between. Germline-derived CDR1 and CDR2 are MNHEY and SVGAGI. The CDR3 has 12 amino acids. The CDR3 DNA follows: TGTGCCAGTTGGGAACCGTGGGACGAGCAGTACTTC. This gives the protein CASWEPWDEQYF.

The chain joins TRBV5-1 to TRBJ1-2; D remains ambiguous. The V end lost 0 bases, the J end lost 6 bases, and 15 bases lay between the germline ends. This CDR3 region has 15 residues. The germline V gene has CDR1 SGHRS and CDR2 YFSETQ. The DNA for the CDR3 is TGCGCCAGCAGCTTGGCAACTGCGGGGAGAGATGGCTACACCTTC. Its translation is CASSLATAGRDGYTF.

This chain's CDR3 is CASSARDSYNSPLHF. The CDR3 DNA follows: TGCGCCAGCAGCGCCCGGGACTCCTATAATTCACCCCTCCACTTT. The rearrangement links TRBV10-2 to TRBJ1-6; D is unclear. The germline V gene encodes CDR1 WSHSY and CDR2 SAAADI. V was pared by 6 bases and J by 0 bases, with 9 bases between. The CDR3 contains 15 residues.

CDR3 amino acids: CASLTRGEETQYF. CDR3 DNA sequence: TGTGCCAGCTTGACTCGGGGAGAAGAGACCCAGTACTTC. This sequence joins TRBV18 and TRBJ2-5; a weak D match, TRBD2 (5 bases). V lost 7 bases, J lost 3 bases, and 12 bases lay in between. The germline V gene encodes CDR1 KGHSH and CDR2 LQKENI. The CDR3 runs 13 residues.

The rearrangement joins TRBV5-5 to TRBJ2-3; maybe TRBD2 (5 bases). With 7 bases removed from V and 3 bases from J, the gap between germline ends came to 15 bases. Germline CDR1 reads SGHKS; CDR2 reads YYEKEE (reference sequence). The CDR3 sequence is 14 residues long. As DNA, the CDR3 is TGTGCCAGCTCACGAGGGCTTGGAACAGATACGCAGTATTTT. It is translated as CASSRGLGTDTQYF.

This clone was seen once. The V call is TRBV6-1, the J call TRBJ1-1; no definite D call. V was trimmed by 6 bases and J by 8 bases, leaving 10 bases between them. Germline lookup yields CDR1 MNHNS and CDR2 SASEGT. The length of the CDR3 is 11 residues. The chain's CDR3 is CASSQWWEAFF. The CDR3 nucleotides are TGTGCCAGCAGCCAATGGTGGGAAGCTTTCTTT.

The CDR3 DNA sequence: TGCGCCAGCAGCTCCCGGACGGGCACAGATACGCAGTATTTT. Protein product: CASSSRTGTDTQYF. V gene TRBV5-1 combines with J gene TRBJ2-3, with unresolved D. Germline V lookup: CDR1 SGHRS, CDR2 YFSETQ. This CDR3 spans 14 amino acids. V was trimmed by 3 bases and J by 1 base, leaving 9 bases between them.

V gene TRBV4-2 combines with J gene TRBJ1-6; tentative D call: TRBD1 (6 bases). Trimming removed 2 bases at V and 6 bases at J, with 14 bases between. The CDR3 runs 16 residues. From germline, CDR1 is LGHNA and CDR2 YNFKEQ. The CDR3 DNA is TGTGCCAGCAGCCAAAACGGGGGGCTAAGTAATTCACCCCTCCACTTT. Translation gives CASSQNGGLSNSPLHF.

The V gene is TRBV5-1, the J gene TRBJ1-5, with D perhaps TRBD1 (5 bases). From germline, CDR1 is SGHRS and CDR2 YFSETQ. V lost 1 base and J 3 bases, leaving 11 bases between the germline ends. The CDR3 length is 15 residues. The chain's CDR3 is CASSLWDPLNQPQHF. The CDR3 region has the DNA TGCGCCAGCAGCTTGTGGGACCCCCTCAATCAGCCCCAGCATTTT.

V gene TRBV28 combines with J gene TRBJ1-1, with 7 bases that match TRBD1. CDR1 is MDHEN and CDR2 is SYDVKM in the germline V gene. Trimming cost V 6 bases and J 6 bases; bases outside gene matches: 10. The CDR3 contains 14 residues. CDR3 sequence reads: CASSGRGGAAEAFF. Here the CDR3 DNA reads TGTGCCAGCAGCGGGCGAGGGGGCGCGGCTGAAGCTTTCTTT.

CDR3 amino acids: CASSLYRVENEKLFF. CDR3 DNA sequence: TGTGCCAGCAGCCTCTACAGGGTGGAGAATGAAAAACTGTTTTTT. The gene calls are TRBV5-6 and TRBJ1-4; D is possibly TRBD1 (6 bases). This CDR3 has 15 residues. Germline V lookup: CDR1 SGHDT, CDR2 YYEEEE. Trimming removed 4 bases at V and 5 bases at J, with 15 bases between.

The genes are TRBV5-1 and TRBJ2-7, with a tentative D call TRBD2 (5 bases). The CDR3 sequence is 14 residues long. The V gene's germline CDR1 is SGHRS and CDR2 YFSETQ. V gave up 0 bases and J gave up 3 bases, with 10 bases separating them. Written as DNA, the CDR3 is TGCGCCAGCAGCTTGGAAGGGAGCCGCTACGAGCAGTACTTC. Protein product: CASSLEGSRYEQYF.

V usage is TRBV27 and J usage is TRBJ1-3; the match to TRBD1 covers 10 bases. The germline CDR1 and CDR2 sequences are MNHEY and SMNVEV (reference sequence). The CDR3 is made up of 17 amino acids. With V trimmed by 10 bases and J by 3 bases, 15 bases remained unmatched. The CDR3 DNA follows: TGTGCCATCGACAGGGGGCGCAAGGTTCAATATGGAAACACCATATATTTT. Its protein product is CAIDRGRKVQYGNTIYF.

The chain recombines TRBV11-2 with TRBJ2-1, with TRBD2 matching 8 bases. Germline V lookup: CDR1 SGHAT, CDR2 FQNNGV. With V trimmed by 5 bases and J by 4 bases, 7 bases remained unmatched. The CDR3 sequence is 15 residues long. The CDR3 DNA follows: TGTGCCAGCAGCCTTTCGCGCGGGGGGTACAATGAGCAGTTCTTC. Translation: CASSLSRGGYNEQFF.

The chain combines TRBV5-1 with TRBJ1-3; TRBD1 matches 7 bases. Germline trimming cut 4 bases from V and 2 bases from J; bases unmatched to any gene: 3. In germline, CDR1 is SGHRS, CDR2 YFSETQ. This CDR3 comprises 14 residues. The CDR3 bases are TGCGCCAGCAGCCCACAGGGGACTGGAAACACCATATATTTT. Its translation: CASSPQGTGNTIYF.

This rearrangement joins TRBV21-1 to TRBJ1-5; the table calls TRBD1, which could not be checked here. TRBV21-1 is designated a pseudogene. The CDR3 sequence is 16 residues long. CDR3 coding DNA: TGTGCCAGCAGCAGGAGAGGACAGGGGGGCAATCAGCCCCAGCATTTT. Translated, it gives CASSRRGQGGNQPQHF.

This chain uses TRBV6-6 with TRBJ2-4, with D perhaps matching TRBD1 (7 bases). The CDR3 spans 16 residues. The germline V gene encodes CDR1 MNHNY and CDR2 SVGAGI (reference sequence). The ends were cut back, 5 bases at V and 6 bases at J, with 20 bases in the middle. The CDR3 bases are TGTGCCAGCAGTCAAGAGGAGGGACAGAACTCAAACATTCAGTACTTC. Its translation: CASSQEEGQNSNIQYF.